One and the same sample provided the 3 T cell receptor beta chains below, sequenced in a study of OX40 agonist ivuxolimab in advanced cancers. Assay used: immunoSEQ multiplex PCR; TCRdb lists only in-frame clones, some missing. Of roughly 56,000 clones in the sample, about 76% were seen once. The source was CD4+ or CD8+ T cells sorted from blood, collected in a trial of the OX40 agonist ivuxolimab. These receptors came from an adult with an advanced solid tumor such as melanoma, head and neck, liver or kidney cancer.

The gene calls are TRBV11-3 and TRBJ2-7; a possible D gene is TRBD1 (6 bases). Trimming removed 5 bases from V and 4 bases from J, with 15 bases in between. The CDR3 spans 14 residues. Germline-derived CDR1 and CDR2 are SGHNT and YENEEA. In DNA form, the CDR3 reads TGTGCCAGCAGCCGCAGGACGGACAGTTACGAGCAGTACTTC. Amino acid sequence: CASSRRTDSYEQYF.

The chain is built from TRBV5-4 and TRBJ2-7, with D unresolved. Germline CDR1 is SGHNT and CDR2 is YYREEE (reference sequence). V was trimmed by 0 bases and J by 2 bases, leaving 6 bases between them. This CDR3 is 13 amino acids long. In DNA, the CDR3 is TGTGCCAGCAGCTTGGAATCAACCTACGAGCAGTACTTC. Encoded protein: CASSLESTYEQYF. Together with reference TRBV5-4 and TRBJ2-7, the CDR3 gives the full variable domain: ETGVTQSPTHLIKTRGQQVTLRCSSQSGHNTVSWYQQALGQGPQFIFQYYREEENGRGNFPPRFSGLQFPNYSSELNVNALELDDSALYLCASSLESTYEQYFGPGTRLTVT.

This chain connects TRBV5-5 to TRBJ2-7; tentative D call: TRBD2 (6 bases). The CDR3 has 15 amino acids. Trimming left V 6 bases short and J 2 bases short, with 18 bases between. Germline values: CDR1 SGHKS, CDR2 YYEKEE (reference sequence). The CDR3 protein is CASNFGGVRTYEQYF. The DNA for the CDR3 is TGTGCCAGCAACTTCGGAGGGGTACGAACCTACGAGCAGTACTTC. The whole variable domain, remainder taken from reference TRBV5-5 and TRBJ2-7, is DAGVTQSPTHLIKTRGQQVTLRCSPISGHKSVSWYQQVLGQGPQFIFQYYEKEERGRGNFPDRFSARQFPNYSSELNVNALLLGDSALYLCASNFGGVRTYEQYFGPGTRLTVT.